This T cell receptor (beta chain) was retrieved from a study of technical replicates of blood from a handful of donors. The V segment lost 2 bases and the J segment 9 bases; nucleotides outside the gene matches: 9. In germline, CDR1 is SGHRS, CDR2 YFSETQ. This CDR3 comprises 16 residues. This table comes from immunoSEQ multiplex PCR, and its TCRdb copy is limited to in-frame clones, with some not included. The table has 82,000 or so clones, 96% seen once. The chain combines TRBV5-1 with TRBJ2-1, with TRBD2 matching 12 bases. The sample consisted of T cells isolated from PBMCs. The origin of this receptor is a human donor in good health. The CDR3 region is CASSFTRTSGMVEQFF. DNA of the CDR3: TGCGCCAGCAGCTTTACGAGGACTAGCGGGATGGTTGAGCAGTTCTTC.